This TCR beta chain was documented in a study of blood T cell repertoires in COVID-19. Trimming left V 3 bases short and J 2 bases short, with 11 bases between. Germline V gives CDR1 DFQATT, CDR2 SNEGSKA (reference sequence). The CDR3 is 14 amino acids. This clone was seen ten or more times. Original data processing: How many nucleated cells were present was estimated from reference gene primer amplification. Libraries were prepared by immunoSEQ multiplex PCR; TCRdb keeps only in-frame clonotypes and omits some of them. V and J calls and clone size are as listed in that table; D and trimming were resolved from the DNA. The repertoire holds 250,000 to 400,000 clones, with 70% to 90% as singletons.

The sample was peripheral blood. This chain connects TRBV20-1 to TRBJ1-5; possible D gene TRBD1, 6 bases. The TCR comes from a woman aged 25 to 39 with COVID-19, enrolled during active disease. The CDR3 region is CSASRGNRNQPQHF. The CDR3 nucleotides read TGCAGTGCTAGTAGGGGGAATCGCAATCAGCCCCAGCATTTT.